This T cell receptor beta chain was sequenced for a study of PD-1 blockade in mismatch repair-deficient tumors. Study at large: Patients had about eleven mismatch repair-deficient cancer types and were previously treated and progressing. Study-wide points: Tumor-resident clones, often absent from pretreatment blood, expanded after pembrolizumab and then contracted.

TCRdb keeps only in-frame clones here, not all; method: immunoSEQ multiplex PCR. The sample has about 100,000 clones; over 75% are singletons. Per the germline V gene, CDR1 is WNHNN and CDR2 is SYGVQD (reference sequence). CDR3 length: 14 amino acids. Trimming removed 11 bases from V and 3 bases from J; junction bases left unmatched: 9. Turning to this clone: As yet, its antigen is unknown.

TCRs were sequenced from three patients responding to pembrolizumab. Sample: peripheral blood, taken 36 weeks after starting pembrolizumab. This sequence was found in an adult with mismatch repair-deficient cancer. The rearrangement uses TRBV10-1 and TRBJ2-1; 8 nucleotides line up with TRBD2. This CDR3 reads CASSDREGYNEQFF. The CDR3 region has the DNA TGCGCCTCTTCCGATCGGGAGGGCTACAATGAGCAGTTCTTC.